This TCR beta chain comes out of a study of control samples from healthy donors and cancer patients. Data came from immunoSEQ multiplex PCR; TCRdb stores just in-frame clones and leaves some out. The sample has roughly 120,000 clones, approximately 89% seen once. CDR3 length: 12 residues. Germline CDR1 is MDHEN and CDR2 is SYDVKM. The trim removed 5 bases at V and 8 bases at J, leaving 4 bases unmatched. Sequences were obtained from blood. The chain uses TRBV28 and TRBJ1-1; 8 positions agree with TRBD1. The TCR sequence derives from a woman aged 18-29 years in good health. This chain's CDR3 is CASSRDRKEAFF. The CDR3 DNA is TGTGCCAGCAGTCGGGACAGGAAGGAAGCTTTCTTT.